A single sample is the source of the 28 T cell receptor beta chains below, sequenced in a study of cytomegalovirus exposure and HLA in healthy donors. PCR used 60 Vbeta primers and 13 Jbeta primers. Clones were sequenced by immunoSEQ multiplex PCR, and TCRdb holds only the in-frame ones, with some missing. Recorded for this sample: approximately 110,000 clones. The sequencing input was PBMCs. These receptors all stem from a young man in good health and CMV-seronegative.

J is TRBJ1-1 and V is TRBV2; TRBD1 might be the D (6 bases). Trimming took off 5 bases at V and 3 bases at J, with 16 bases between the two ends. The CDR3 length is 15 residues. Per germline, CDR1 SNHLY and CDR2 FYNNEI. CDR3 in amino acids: CASSPTLQGHTEAFF. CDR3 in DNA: TGTGCCAGCAGTCCTACCCTACAGGGTCACACTGAAGCTTTCTTT.

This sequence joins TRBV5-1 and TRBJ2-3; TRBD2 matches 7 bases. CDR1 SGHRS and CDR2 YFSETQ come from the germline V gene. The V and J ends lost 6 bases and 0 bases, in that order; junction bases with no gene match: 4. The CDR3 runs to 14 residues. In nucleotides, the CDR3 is TGCGCCAGCAACCAAGCGGGGAGCACAGATACGCAGTATTTT. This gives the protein CASNQAGSTDTQYF. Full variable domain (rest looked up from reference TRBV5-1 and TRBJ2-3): KAGVTQTPRYLIKTRGQQVTLSCSPISGHRSVSWYQQTPGQGLQFLFEYFSETQRNKGNFPGRFSGRQFSNSRSEMNVSTLELGDSALYLCASNQAGSTDTQYFGPGTRLTVL.

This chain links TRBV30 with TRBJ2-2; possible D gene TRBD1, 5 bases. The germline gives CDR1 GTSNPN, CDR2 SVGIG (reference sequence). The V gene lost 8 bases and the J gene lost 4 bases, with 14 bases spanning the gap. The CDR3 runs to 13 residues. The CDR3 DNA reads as TGTGCCATACTCCCAGGGTCCACCGGGGAGCTGTTTTTT. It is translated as CAILPGSTGELFF. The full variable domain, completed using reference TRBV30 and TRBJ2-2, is SQTIHQWPATLVQPVGSPLSLECTVEGTSNPNLYWYRQAAGRGLQLLFYSVGIGQISSEVPQNLSASRPQDRQFILSSKKLLLSDSGFYLCAILPGSTGELFFGEGSRLTVL.

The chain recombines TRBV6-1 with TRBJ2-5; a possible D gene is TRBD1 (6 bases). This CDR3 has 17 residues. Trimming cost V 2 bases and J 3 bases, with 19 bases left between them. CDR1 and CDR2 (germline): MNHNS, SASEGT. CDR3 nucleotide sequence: TGTGCCAGCAGTGAAAATTATTGGGACATCCCGAAAGAGACCCAGTACTTC. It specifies CASSENYWDIPKETQYF.

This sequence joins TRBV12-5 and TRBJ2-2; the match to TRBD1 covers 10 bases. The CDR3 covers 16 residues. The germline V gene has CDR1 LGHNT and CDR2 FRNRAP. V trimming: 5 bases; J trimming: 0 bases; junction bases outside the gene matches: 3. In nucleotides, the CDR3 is TGTGCTAGTGGTGTAGGGACAGGGGCGAACACCGGGGAGCTGTTTTTT. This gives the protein CASGVGTGANTGELFF.

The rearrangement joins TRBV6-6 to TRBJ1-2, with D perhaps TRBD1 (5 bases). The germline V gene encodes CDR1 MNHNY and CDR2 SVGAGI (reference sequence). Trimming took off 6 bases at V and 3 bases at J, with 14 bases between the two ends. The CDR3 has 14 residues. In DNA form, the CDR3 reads TGTGCCAGCAGACCCGGGGGACTGGACTATGGCTACACCTTC. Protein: CASRPGGLDYGYTF.

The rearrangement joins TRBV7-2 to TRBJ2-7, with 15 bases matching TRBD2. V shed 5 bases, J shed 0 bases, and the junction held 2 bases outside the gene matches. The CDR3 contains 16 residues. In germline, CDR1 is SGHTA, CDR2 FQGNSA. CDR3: CASSLGLAGGSYEQYF. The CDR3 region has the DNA TGTGCCAGCAGCCTGGGACTAGCGGGGGGCTCCTACGAGCAGTACTTC.

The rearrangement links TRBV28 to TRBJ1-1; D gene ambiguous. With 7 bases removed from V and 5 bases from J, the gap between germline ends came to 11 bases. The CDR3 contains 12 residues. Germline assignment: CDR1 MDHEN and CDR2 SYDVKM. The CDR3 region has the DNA TGTGCCAGCATTAAAGCGGGGACTGAAGCTTTCTTT. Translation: CASIKAGTEAFF. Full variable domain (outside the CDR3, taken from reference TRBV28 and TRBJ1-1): DVKVTQSSRYLVKRTGEKVFLECVQDMDHENMFWYRQDPGLGLRLIYFSYDVKMKEKGDIPEGYSVSREKKERFSLILESASTNQTSMYLCASIKAGTEAFFGQGTRLTVV.

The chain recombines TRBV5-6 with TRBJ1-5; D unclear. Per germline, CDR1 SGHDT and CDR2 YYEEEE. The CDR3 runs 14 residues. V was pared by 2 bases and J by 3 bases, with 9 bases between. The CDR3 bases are TGTGCCAGCAGCTTCGGGGAAGACAATCAGCCCCAGCATTTT. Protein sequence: CASSFGEDNQPQHF. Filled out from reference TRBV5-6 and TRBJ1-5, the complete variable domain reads DAGVTQSPTHLIKTRGQQVTLRCSPKSGHDTVSWYQQALGQGPQFIFQYYEEEERQRGNFPDRFSGHQFPNYSSELNVNALLLGDSALYLCASSFGEDNQPQHFGDGTRLSIL.

The CDR3 DNA sequence: TGTGCCAGCAGCAAGCGAAACCGGGACAGAGGGGATACGCAGTATTTT. It is translated as CASSKRNRDRGDTQYF. The chain carries TRBV7-9 and TRBJ2-3, with TRBD1 matching over 7 bases. V was pared by 5 bases and J by 6 bases, with 14 bases of the junction left unmatched. This CDR3 contains 16 residues. The germline gives CDR1 SEHNR, CDR2 FQNEAQ (reference sequence).

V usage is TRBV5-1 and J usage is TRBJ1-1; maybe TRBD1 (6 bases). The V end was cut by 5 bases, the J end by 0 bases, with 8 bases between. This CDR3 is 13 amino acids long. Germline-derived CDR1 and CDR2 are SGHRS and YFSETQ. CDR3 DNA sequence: TGCGCCAGCAGGGGACAAATGAACACTGAAGCTTTCTTT. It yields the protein CASRGQMNTEAFF.

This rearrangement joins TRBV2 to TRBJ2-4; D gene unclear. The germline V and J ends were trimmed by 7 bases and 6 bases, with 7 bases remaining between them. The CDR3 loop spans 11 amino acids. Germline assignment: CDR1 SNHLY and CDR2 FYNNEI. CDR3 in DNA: TGTGCCAGCACCGTGTTAAACATTCAGTACTTC. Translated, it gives CASTVLNIQYF.

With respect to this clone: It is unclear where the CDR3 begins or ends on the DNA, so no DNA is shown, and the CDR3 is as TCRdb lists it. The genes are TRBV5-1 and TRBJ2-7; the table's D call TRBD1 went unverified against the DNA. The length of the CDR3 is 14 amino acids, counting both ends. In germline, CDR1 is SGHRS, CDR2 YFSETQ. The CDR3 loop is CASRFGPGGGEQYF.

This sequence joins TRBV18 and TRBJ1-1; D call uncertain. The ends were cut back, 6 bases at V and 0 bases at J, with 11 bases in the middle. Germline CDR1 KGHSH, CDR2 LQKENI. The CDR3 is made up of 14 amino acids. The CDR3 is CASSPSLMNTEAFF. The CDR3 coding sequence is TGTGCCAGCTCCCCAAGCCTTATGAACACTGAAGCTTTCTTT. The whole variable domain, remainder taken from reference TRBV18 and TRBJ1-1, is NAGVMQNPRHLVRRRGQEARLRCSPMKGHSHVYWYRQLPEEGLKFMVYLQKENIIDESGMPKERFSAEFPKEGPSILRIQQVVRGDSAAYFCASSPSLMNTEAFFGQGTRLTVV.

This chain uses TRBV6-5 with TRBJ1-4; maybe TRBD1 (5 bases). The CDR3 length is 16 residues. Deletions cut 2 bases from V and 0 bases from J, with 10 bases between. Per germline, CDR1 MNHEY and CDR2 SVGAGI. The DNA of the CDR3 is TGTGCCAGCAGTTACGACAGCCAAGCAACTAATGAAAAACTGTTTTTT. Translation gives CASSYDSQATNEKLFF.

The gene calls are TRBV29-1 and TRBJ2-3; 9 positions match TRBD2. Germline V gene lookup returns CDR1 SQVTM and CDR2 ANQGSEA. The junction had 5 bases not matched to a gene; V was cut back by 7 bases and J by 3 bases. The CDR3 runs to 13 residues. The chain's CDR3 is CSAFGLATDTQYF. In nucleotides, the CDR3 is TGCAGCGCCTTTGGACTAGCGACAGATACGCAGTATTTT.

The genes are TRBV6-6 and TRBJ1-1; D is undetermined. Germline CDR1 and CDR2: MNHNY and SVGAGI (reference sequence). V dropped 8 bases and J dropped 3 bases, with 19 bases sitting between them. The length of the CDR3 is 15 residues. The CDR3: CASHLVRARDTEAFF. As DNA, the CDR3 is TGTGCCAGCCACCTGGTGAGGGCTCGGGACACTGAAGCTTTCTTT.

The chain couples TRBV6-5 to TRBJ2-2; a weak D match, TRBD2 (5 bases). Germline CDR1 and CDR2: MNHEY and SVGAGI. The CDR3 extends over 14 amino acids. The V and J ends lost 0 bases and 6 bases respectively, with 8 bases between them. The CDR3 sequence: CASSYSYGAGELFF. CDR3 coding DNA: TGTGCCAGCAGTTACTCTTACGGGGCCGGGGAGCTGTTTTTT.

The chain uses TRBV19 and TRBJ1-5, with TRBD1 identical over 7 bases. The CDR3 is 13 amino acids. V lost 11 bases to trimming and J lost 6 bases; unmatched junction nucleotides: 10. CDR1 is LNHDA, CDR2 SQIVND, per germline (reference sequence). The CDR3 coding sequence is TGTGCCTGTCAGGAGGGGGCAGGTCAGCCCCAGCATTTT. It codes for CACQEGAGQPQHF.

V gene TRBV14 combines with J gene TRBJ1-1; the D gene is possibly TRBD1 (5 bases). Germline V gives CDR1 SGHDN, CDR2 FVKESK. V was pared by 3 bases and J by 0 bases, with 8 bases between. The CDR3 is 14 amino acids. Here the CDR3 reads CASSHRGLNTEAFF. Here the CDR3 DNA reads TGTGCCAGCAGCCACCGGGGGTTGAACACTGAAGCTTTCTTT. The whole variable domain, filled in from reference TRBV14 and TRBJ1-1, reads EAGVTQFPSHSVIEKGQTVTLRCDPISGHDNLYWYRRVMGKEIKFLLHFVKESKQDESGMPNNRFLAERTGGTYSTLKVQPAELEDSGVYFCASSHRGLNTEAFFGQGTRLTVV.

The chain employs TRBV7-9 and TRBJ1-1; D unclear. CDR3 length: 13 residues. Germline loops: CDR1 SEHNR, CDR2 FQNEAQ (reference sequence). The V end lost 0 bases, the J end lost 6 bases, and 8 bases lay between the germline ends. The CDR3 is CASSLAEGSEAFF. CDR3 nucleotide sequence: TGTGCCAGCAGCTTAGCTGAGGGTTCTGAAGCTTTCTTT.

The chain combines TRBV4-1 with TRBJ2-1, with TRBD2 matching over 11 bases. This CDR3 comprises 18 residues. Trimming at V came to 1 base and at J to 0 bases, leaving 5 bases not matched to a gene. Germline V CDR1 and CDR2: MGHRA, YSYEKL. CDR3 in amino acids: CASSQGKGLAASYNEQFF. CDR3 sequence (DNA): TGCGCCAGCAGCCAAGGGAAGGGACTAGCGGCCTCCTACAATGAGCAGTTCTTC.

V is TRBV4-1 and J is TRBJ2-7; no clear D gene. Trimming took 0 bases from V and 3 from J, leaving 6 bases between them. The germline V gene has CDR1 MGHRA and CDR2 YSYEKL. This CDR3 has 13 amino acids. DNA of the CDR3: TGCGCCAGCAGCCAAGATTTTAACTACGAGCAGTACTTC. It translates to CASSQDFNYEQYF.

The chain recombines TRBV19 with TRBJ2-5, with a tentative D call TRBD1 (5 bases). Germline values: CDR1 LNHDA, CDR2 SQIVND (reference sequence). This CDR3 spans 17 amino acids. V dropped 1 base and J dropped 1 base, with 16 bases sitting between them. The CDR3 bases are TGTGCCAGTAGTATAGGAGGACACCGCCGAGTCCAAGAGACCCAGTACTTC. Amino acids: CASSIGGHRRVQETQYF. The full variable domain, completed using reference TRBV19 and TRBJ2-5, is DGGITQSPKYLFRKEGQNVTLSCEQNLNHDAMYWYRQDPGQGLRLIYYSQIVNDFQKGDIAEGYSVSREKKESFPLTVTSAQKNPTAFYLCASSIGGHRRVQETQYFGPGTRLLVL.

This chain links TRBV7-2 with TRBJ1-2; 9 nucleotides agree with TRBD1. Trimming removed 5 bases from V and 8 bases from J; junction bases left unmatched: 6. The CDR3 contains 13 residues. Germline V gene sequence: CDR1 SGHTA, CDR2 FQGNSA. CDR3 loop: CASSLRQGGGYTF. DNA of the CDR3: TGTGCCAGCAGCCTCCGACAGGGGGGCGGCTACACCTTC. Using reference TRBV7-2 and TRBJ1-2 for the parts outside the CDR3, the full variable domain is GAGVSQSPSNKVTEKGKDVELRCDPISGHTALYWYRQSLGQGLEFLIYFQGNSAPDKSGLPSDRFSAERTGGSVSTLTIQRTQQEDSAVYLCASSLRQGGGYTFGSGTRLTVV.

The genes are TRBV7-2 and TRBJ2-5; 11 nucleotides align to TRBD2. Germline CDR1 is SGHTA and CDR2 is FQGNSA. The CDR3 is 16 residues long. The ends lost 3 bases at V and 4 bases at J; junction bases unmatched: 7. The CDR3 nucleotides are TGTGCCAGCAGCTTTAGCGGGAGGGCCGTGGGAGAGACCCAGTACTTC. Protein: CASSFSGRAVGETQYF.

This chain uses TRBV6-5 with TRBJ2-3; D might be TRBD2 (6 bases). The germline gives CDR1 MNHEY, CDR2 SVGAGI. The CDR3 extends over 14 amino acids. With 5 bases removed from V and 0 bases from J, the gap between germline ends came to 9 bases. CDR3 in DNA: TGTGCCAGCAGTATGGCGGGAAGCACAGATACGCAGTATTTT. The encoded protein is CASSMAGSTDTQYF.

The DNA of the CDR3 is TGTGCCAGCAGCCAAGAGAAGTTTCGGAGCCTCAATCAGCCCCAGCATTTT. Translating it yields CASSQEKFRSLNQPQHF. V and J are TRBV14 and TRBJ1-5; D unresolved. The CDR3 runs 17 residues. Germline V CDR1 and CDR2: SGHDN, FVKESK. V was pared by 0 bases and J by 3 bases, with 15 bases between.